Sequencing of this T cell receptor (beta chain) was carried out in a study of siplizumab effects on memory and regulatory T cells (dated by TCRdb to between 2018 and 2021). At the level of the whole study: The effect of the anti-CD2 antibody siplizumab on alloreactive T-cell subsets was examined in allogeneic mixed lymphocyte reactions constructed from human PBMCs. Overall study outcomes, separate from this receptor: Whether proliferating Tregs from siplizumab cultures were suppressive was not functionally confirmed. Of the alloreactive CD4+ clones that could be mapped, the Treg-derived share averaged almost 70% with siplizumab compared with 26.9% in control reactions. Roughly 80-97% of proliferating CD4+ or CD8+ clones could not be assigned a naive or memory phenotype. Greater diversity appeared to be present in unstimulated naive T cells than in memory T cells, and a substantial contribution to the alloresponse seemed to be made by naive cells. Because sequences at frequencies below about 10^-5 were poorly captured, only a minor fraction of alloreactive clones could be mapped back to unstimulated subsets. The cumulative frequency of alloreactive sequences traceable to unstimulated CD4+ memory T cells was significantly reduced by siplizumab.

A note on this clone: What this receptor recognizes is not known. No base quality information exists; no much larger clone differs at one position.

Library construction relied on the immunoSEQ multiplex PCR assay. Around 10^5 TCR templates per sample were assayed by the deep sequencing platform. Genomic DNA extracted from sorted T cells was the material used for TCRbeta CDR3 sequencing. As for how the authors treated the data: Clonal analysis of TCRbeta CDR3 data was done in the R programming language. Alloreactive CD4+ and CD8+ clones were defined by comparing unstimulated samples with post-reaction CFSE-low samples. By matching sequences to the repertoires of sorted unstimulated Treg and non-Treg cells, each alloreactive CD4+ clone was assigned a regulatory or non-regulatory origin. Here the immuneACCESS table is served through TCRdb, limited to in-frame sequences with V and J called. Missing clones are a known gap in these copies; in checked studies unresolved V genes cover under half, and the rest lacks a known reason. V, J and clone size are those of that table, while D and trimming were read from the DNA. Across this sample there are tens of thousands of clones, with over 85% seen only once. Approximately 38% of the sample lies in the top ten.

The cysteine opens and the phenylalanine closes a CDR3 of 11 amino acids. Here the CDR3 DNA is all that survives: 33 bases in frame from base 1. CDR1 and CDR2 were assigned from the germline V gene as MDHEN and SYDVKM. At the junction V is shortened by 3 bases and J by 6 bases, with 2 bases in between. TCRbeta CDR3 sequencing was performed on sorted unstimulated T cells and on proliferating T cells recovered from mixed lymphocyte reactions. Fresh whole blood from about eleven HLA-typed healthy donors served as the source for isolating PBMCs. Rearrangement joined TRBV28 to TRBJ2-2, with no confident D gene call. The sequencing input was CD8+ T cells sorted from blood. The sequence came from a human donor in good health. This receptor has the CDR3 CASSFSGELFF. In nucleotide form, the sequence is TGTGCCAGCAGTTTCTCCGGGGAGCTGTTTTTT.